The 25 T cell receptor beta chains below all came from one sample that was sequenced in a study of T cells in Graves' hyperthyroidism and ophthalmopathy. Amplification yielded TCR beta CDR3 regions, with RNA transcripts as the source. A set of HTBI primers served as the primers for a first-round RT-PCR of the TCR CDR3. Each CDR3 protein is one row after TCRdb ran MiXCR on the multiplex PCR reads. The repertoire includes about 640,000 distinct CDR3 sequences, roughly 15% of them detected once, and approximately 12% sits in the top ten. The specimen sequenced was blood. The receptors were gathered from a woman in her 50s with Graves' ophthalmopathy.

This clonotype appeared many times. The V and J genes are TRBV2 and TRBJ2-1; TRBD2 aligns across 16 bases. The CDR3 loop spans 18 amino acids. With 6 bases clipped from V and 4 bases from J, the junction kept 9 bases outside the gene matches. From germline, CDR1 is SNHLY and CDR2 FYNNEI. The CDR3 loop reads CASRRGTSGRAIYNEQFF. In DNA, the CDR3 is TGTGCCAGCAGAAGGGGGACTAGCGGGAGGGCTATATACAATGAGCAGTTCTTC.

The V gene is TRBV11-2, the J gene TRBJ1-2; D possibly corresponds to TRBD1 (6 bases). Germline loops: CDR1 SGHAT, CDR2 FQNNGV. The CDR3 extends over 16 amino acids. Trimming took 2 bases from V and 2 from J, leaving 15 bases between them. The CDR3 loop is CASSLRLTGLNYGYTF. The CDR3 nucleotides read TGTGCCAGCAGCTTACGTCTTACAGGGCTGAACTATGGCTACACCTTC.

The chain has TRBV20-1 and TRBJ2-1; 13 bases map to TRBD2. There are 18 residues in the CDR3. Germline V gene lookup returns CDR1 DFQATT and CDR2 SNEGSKA (reference sequence). The V and J ends lost 4 bases and 2 bases, in that order; junction bases with no gene match: 11. CDR3 sequence (DNA): TGCAGTGCTATAAGTGGACTAGCGGGAGAGATCGCCTACAATGAGCAGTTCTTC. Encoded protein: CSAISGLAGEIAYNEQFF.

This clonotype was recorded many times. V usage is TRBV6-2 or TRBV6-3 and J usage is TRBJ1-1, with D tentatively TRBD1 (5 bases). The CDR3 has 11 amino acids. V dropped 7 bases and J dropped 6 bases, with 9 bases sitting between them. The germline CDR1 and CDR2 sequences are MNHEY and SVGEGT. Written as DNA, the CDR3 is TGTGCCAGCACAGCGGGACCTGAAGCTTTCTTT. Its translation is CASTAGPEAFF.

Worth noting for this clonotype: One end of the junction fails to match germline, which may point to a read error. The V gene is TRBV2, the J gene TRBJ1-4; D is possibly TRBD1 (5 bases). The V gene's germline CDR1 is SNHLY and CDR2 FYNNEI. This CDR3 has 12 amino acids. In nucleotides, the CDR3 is TGTGCCGGCAGGGAGGATAATGAAAAACTGTTTTTT. This encodes CAGREDNEKLFF.

This clonotype occurred many times. This chain links TRBV5-5 with TRBJ2-7; TRBD2 matches 13 bases. Trimming removed 4 bases from V and 5 bases from J; junction bases left unmatched: 3. Per the germline V gene, CDR1 is SGHKS and CDR2 is YYEKEE (reference sequence). CDR3 length: 14 residues. The CDR3 DNA is TGTGCCAGCAGCGTGACTAGCGGGAGGAACGAGCAGTACTTC. It is translated as CASSVTSGRNEQYF.

The sample holds many counts of this clonotype. DNA of the CDR3: TGTGCCAGCAGTTCGCTGACTAGCGGGAGGGCCTCAGTCTACGAGCAGTACTTC. Translating it yields CASSSLTSGRASVYEQYF. This chain joins TRBV28 and TRBJ2-7, with TRBD2 matching 14 bases. Looked up from germline, CDR1 is MDHEN and CDR2 is SYDVKM. Trimming removed 4 bases from V and 3 bases from J; junction bases left unmatched: 11. This CDR3 region has 18 residues.

This clonotype was seen ten or more times. The J gene is TRBJ2-1, the V gene TRBV24-1, with 12 bases fitting TRBD2. The CDR3 extends over 16 amino acids. V trimming: 3 bases; J trimming: 7 bases; junction bases outside the gene matches: 6. Germline lookup yields CDR1 KGHDR and CDR2 SFDVKD. The CDR3, as DNA: TGTGCCACCAGTGATCCGACTAGCGGGAGCGCAAATGAGCAGTTCTTC. Translated, it gives CATSDPTSGSANEQFF.

This clonotype was detected a few times. The chain carries TRBV5-1 and TRBJ2-3, with 10 bases fitting TRBD1. Looked up from germline, CDR1 is SGHRS and CDR2 is YFSETQ. The CDR3 has 16 amino acids. Trimming at V came to 4 bases and at J to 5 bases, leaving 10 bases not matched to a gene. The CDR3 sequence: CASSGGDRGSGDTQYF. DNA of the CDR3: TGCGCCAGCAGCGGCGGGGACAGGGGTTCAGGAGATACGCAGTATTTT.

This clonotype appeared a few times. V is TRBV9 and J is TRBJ2-2, with TRBD2 matching 8 bases. Losses at the gene ends were 2 bases for V and 0 bases for J; bases not matched to a gene: 12. CDR3 length equals 19 residues. Germline CDR1 and CDR2: SGDLS and YYNGEE. The CDR3 loop is CASSVPRRGSGTNTGELFF. The CDR3 region has the DNA TGTGCCAGCAGCGTCCCCCGTCGGGGTAGCGGGACGAACACCGGGGAGCTGTTTTTT.

Ten or more counts support this clonotype. The chain joins TRBV6-2 or TRBV6-3 to TRBJ2-7; unclear D gene. Germline V gives CDR1 MNHEY, CDR2 SVGEGT. Between the trimmed V and J ends, which lost 2 bases and 4 bases, there was a span of 6 bases. The CDR3 contains 12 residues. CDR3 residues: CASSYVGYEQYF. CDR3 coding DNA: TGTGCCAGCAGTTACGTCGGGTACGAGCAGTACTTC.

There are many counts of this clonotype. The chain employs TRBV28 and TRBJ2-7, with 11 bases identical to TRBD2. Germline V gene lookup returns CDR1 MDHEN and CDR2 SYDVKM. CDR3 length equals 19 residues. The junction had 15 bases not matched to a gene; V was cut back by 1 base and J by 4 bases. The CDR3 is CASSLLGQKTSGILYEQYF. The CDR3 DNA is TGTGCCAGCAGTTTATTGGGACAGAAGACTAGCGGGATCCTGTACGAGCAGTACTTC.

This clonotype showed up many times. As DNA, the CDR3 is TGCAGCGTTAGCGGACCCGCCTACGAGCAGTACTTC. Its translation is CSVSGPAYEQYF. This rearrangement joins TRBV29-1 to TRBJ2-7; D possibly corresponds to TRBD2 (5 bases). CDR1 and CDR2 (germline): SQVTM, ANQGSEA. CDR3 size: 12 residues. Trimming removed 5 bases at V and 2 bases at J, with 10 bases between.

This chain connects TRBV6-1 to TRBJ2-7; tentative D call: TRBD2 (6 bases). V shed 7 bases and J shed 3 bases, with 16 bases lying between them. In germline, CDR1 is MNHNS, CDR2 SASEGT. The CDR3 consists of 14 residues. The CDR3 is CASTLDGGLYEQYF. CDR3 in DNA: TGTGCCAGCACCCTGGACGGAGGGCTCTACGAGCAGTACTTC.

This clonotype was observed at least ten times. This chain connects TRBV27 to TRBJ1-1; 10 nucleotides match TRBD1. Unmatched junction bases numbered 8, after V lost 4 bases and J lost 3 bases. Germline CDR1 MNHEY, CDR2 SMNVEV (reference sequence). This CDR3 region has 16 residues. The CDR3 coding sequence is TGTGCCAGCAGTTCAAAGACAGGGGGCTGGGACACTGAAGCTTTCTTT. Residues: CASSSKTGGWDTEAFF.

This clonotype was seen ten or more times. J is TRBJ1-5 and V is TRBV6-6; D is perhaps TRBD1 (5 bases). The V end was cut by 2 bases, the J end by 0 bases, with 11 bases between. The CDR3 covers 16 residues. Germline V gene data show CDR1 as MNHNY and CDR2 as SVGAGI (reference sequence). The CDR3 region has the DNA TGTGCCAGCAGTTACGCCGCAGGGTATAGCAATCAGCCCCAGCATTTT. Translated, it gives CASSYAAGYSNQPQHF.

Many counts were recorded for this clonotype. CDR3 amino acids: CASSPTHTSGSTDTQYF. The CDR3 coding sequence is TGTGCCAGCAGTCCGACACACACTAGCGGGAGCACAGATACGCAGTATTTT. This rearrangement joins TRBV6-1 to TRBJ2-3; 9 bases are shared with TRBD2. There are 17 residues in the CDR3. Germline loops: CDR1 MNHNS, CDR2 SASEGT. Germline trimming cut 5 bases from V and 0 bases from J; bases unmatched to any gene: 9.

Ten or more counts support this clonotype. The V and J genes are TRBV28 and TRBJ2-7; a weak D match, TRBD1 (6 bases). The ends were cut back, 4 bases at V and 3 bases at J, with 19 bases in the middle. The V gene's germline CDR1 is MDHEN and CDR2 SYDVKM. The CDR3 sequence is 16 residues long. The CDR3 loop reads CASSWAQGKVVYEQYF. The DNA of the CDR3 is TGTGCCAGCAGTTGGGCCCAGGGGAAGGTCGTCTACGAGCAGTACTTC.

This clonotype was picked up many times. The chain employs TRBV12-3 or TRBV12-4 and TRBJ2-1, with 10 bases that match TRBD2. J lost 7 bases, V lost 6 bases, and 12 bases had no gene match. The CDR3 sequence is 16 residues long. The DNA of the CDR3 is TGTGCCAGCAGCCTCTCCGGGGCTAGCGGGAGTAATGAGCAGTTCTTC. The encoded protein is CASSLSGASGSNEQFF.

This clonotype was detected many times. This chain connects TRBV10-3 to TRBJ2-1; TRBD1 aligns across 12 bases. Losses at the gene ends were 4 bases for V and 6 bases for J; bases not matched to a gene: 7. The CDR3 is made up of 16 amino acids. Germline CDR1 and CDR2: ENHRY and SYGVKD. This CDR3 reads CAISATGTGGLNEQFF. CDR3 DNA sequence: TGTGCCATCAGTGCGACCGGGACAGGGGGCCTCAATGAGCAGTTCTTC.

In this sample, this clonotype turned up once. This rearrangement joins TRBV4-3 to TRBJ2-2; D is perhaps TRBD1 (6 bases). CDR1 LGHNA and CDR2 YSLEER come from the germline V gene. The CDR3 is 15 residues long. The V end lost 4 bases, the J end lost 4 bases, and 13 bases lay between the germline ends. In nucleotides, the CDR3 is TGCGCCAGCAGCCGTACAGGGTCCGGCACCGGGGAGCTGTTTTTT. Translating gives CASSRTGSGTGELFF.

This clonotype was detected a few times. CDR3 amino acids: CSARADRYEQYF. In DNA form, the CDR3 reads TGCAGTGCTAGAGCGGACCGCTACGAGCAGTACTTC. V and J are TRBV20-1 and TRBJ2-7; no definite D call. The CDR3 contains 12 residues. Germline CDR1 and CDR2: DFQATT and SNEGSKA (reference sequence). V lost 1 base to trimming and J lost 3 bases, with 7 bases between them.

This clonotype was seen repeatedly, ten times or more. The chain is built from TRBV7-6 and TRBJ1-2, with unresolved D. V shed 3 bases and J shed 2 bases, with 10 bases lying between them. The CDR3 extends over 14 amino acids. Germline V gives CDR1 SGHVS, CDR2 FNYEAQ. DNA of the CDR3: TGTGCCAGCAGCTTCGGACCCCGAAACTATGGCTACACCTTC. Protein sequence: CASSFGPRNYGYTF.

This clonotype was counted many times. The chain uses TRBV6-1 and TRBJ1-2; D is unresolved. The V end was cut by 3 bases, the J end by 6 bases, with 20 bases between. The CDR3 consists of 16 residues. Per germline, CDR1 MNHNS and CDR2 SASEGT. The CDR3 sequence: CASSELLRPRGDGYTF. The DNA for the CDR3 is TGTGCCAGCAGTGAGCTCTTGCGCCCGCGCGGGGATGGCTACACCTTC.

This clonotype was seen many times. The chain is built from TRBV7-2 and TRBJ2-1, with 14 nucleotides matching TRBD2. The J segment lost 3 bases and the V segment lost 0 bases, leaving 4 bases of the junction unmatched. The length of the CDR3 is 18 residues. Germline lookup yields CDR1 SGHTA and CDR2 FQGNSA. For the CDR3, the DNA is TGTGCCAGCAGCTTAGCCATAGGGACTAGCGGGAGCTACAATGAGCAGTTCTTC. Translating gives CASSLAIGTSGSYNEQFF.